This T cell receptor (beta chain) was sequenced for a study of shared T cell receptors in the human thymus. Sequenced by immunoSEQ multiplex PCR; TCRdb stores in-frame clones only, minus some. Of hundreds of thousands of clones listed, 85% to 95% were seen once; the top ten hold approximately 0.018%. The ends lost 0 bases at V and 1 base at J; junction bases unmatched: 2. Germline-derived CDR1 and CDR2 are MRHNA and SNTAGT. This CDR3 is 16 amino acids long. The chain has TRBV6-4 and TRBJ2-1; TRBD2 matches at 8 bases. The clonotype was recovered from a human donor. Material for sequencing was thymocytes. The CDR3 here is CASSDSGGRSYNEQFF. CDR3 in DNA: TGTGCCAGCAGTGACTCGGGCGGGAGGTCCTACAATGAGCAGTTCTTC.